These 29 T cell receptor beta chains were all obtained from the same sample, sequenced in a study of T cells in Graves' hyperthyroidism and ophthalmopathy. RNA transcripts provided the source from which TCR beta CDR3 regions were amplified. In the first-round RT-PCR of the TCR CDR3, the HTBI primer set was used. TCRdb used MiXCR to reprocess the multiplex PCR reads, holding one entry per CDR3 protein. The sample carries 700,000 or so distinct CDR3 sequences, 16% recorded once. The sample taken for sequencing was blood. These receptors all come from a man between 18 and 29 years old with Graves' hyperthyroidism.

As regards this clonotype: With a much larger clone just one base away, this may be a read error. The V and J genes are TRBV5-1 and TRBJ2-7; 8 bases agree with TRBD1. The germline V gene has CDR1 SGHRS and CDR2 YFSETQ. The CDR3 runs to 13 residues. The ends lost 4 bases at V and 9 bases at J; junction bases unmatched: 9. CDR3 in DNA: TGCGCCAGCAGCGTCCAGGGGGCCGGCGGGCAGTACTTC. Translation: CASSVQGAGGQYF.

This clonotype was counted ten times or more. The chain combines TRBV27 with TRBJ2-7, with 10 bases matching TRBD2. CDR1 and CDR2 from the germline V gene are MNHEY and SMNVEV (reference sequence). The CDR3 contains 14 residues. V lost 2 bases, J lost 5 bases, and 3 bases stayed unmatched. This CDR3 is CASSLLAGADEQYF. The CDR3 DNA is TGTGCCAGCAGTTTACTAGCGGGAGCCGACGAGCAGTACTTC.

This clonotype was recorded at least ten times. This rearrangement joins TRBV2 to TRBJ2-3; 10 positions match TRBD2. This CDR3 has 16 residues. V lost 2 bases to trimming and J lost 4 bases; unmatched junction nucleotides: 6. Germline-derived CDR1 and CDR2 are SNHLY and FYNNEI. CDR3 sequence: CASSETQLAGADTQYF. The CDR3 DNA follows: TGTGCCAGCAGTGAAACTCAGCTAGCGGGAGCAGATACGCAGTATTTT. Complete variable domain (other parts from reference TRBV2 and TRBJ2-3): EPEVTQTPSHQVTQMGQEVILRCVPISNHLYFYWYRQILGQKVEFLVSFYNNEISEKSEIFDDQFSVERPDGSNFTLKIRSTKLEDSAMYFCASSETQLAGADTQYFGPGTRLTVL.

This clonotype came up once. The chain links TRBV10-3 to TRBJ2-1, with TRBD1 matching over 9 bases. Looked up from germline, CDR1 is ENHRY and CDR2 is SYGVKD. J was trimmed by 8 bases and V by 4 bases; bases with no gene match: 21. The CDR3 has 19 amino acids. The CDR3 spells CAISGGGTSRDRARDEQFF. The CDR3 DNA reads TGTGCCATCAGTGGGGGTGGCACCAGCCGGGACAGGGCCAGGGATGAGCAGTTCTTC.

This clonotype has ten or more counts. This chain connects TRBV6-1 to TRBJ2-2, with 14 bases aligning to TRBD2. The germline V gene has CDR1 MNHNS and CDR2 SASEGT. The CDR3 runs 16 residues. The V segment lost 6 bases and the J segment 4 bases; nucleotides outside the gene matches: 4. CDR3 region: CASRSTSGRGTGELFF. CDR3 nucleotides: TGTGCCAGCAGATCGACTAGCGGGAGGGGCACCGGGGAGCTGTTTTTT.

The table lists this clonotype with many counts. The chain carries TRBV11-2 and TRBJ2-1; TRBD1 might be the D (5 bases). Trimming stripped 4 bases from V and 2 bases from J, with 15 bases between. The CDR3 spans 16 residues. Germline-derived CDR1 and CDR2 are SGHAT and FQNNGV. The CDR3 loop is CASSSKRQLPYNEQFF. CDR3 DNA sequence: TGTGCCAGCAGCTCGAAAAGACAGCTCCCCTACAATGAGCAGTTCTTC.

The V and J genes are TRBV6-2 or TRBV6-3 and TRBJ2-2, with D hard to call. Germline lookup yields CDR1 MNHEY and CDR2 SVGEGT. Trimming removed 8 bases at V and 7 bases at J, with 17 bases between. CDR3 size: 14 residues. CDR3 in DNA: TGTGCCAGCTCCCTGACCTATCCCCTCGGGGAGCTGTTTTTT. Translation: CASSLTYPLGELFF.

The V and J genes are TRBV27 and TRBJ2-1, with D maybe TRBD1 (6 bases). Trimming stripped 4 bases from V and 3 bases from J, with 13 bases between. Germline V CDR1 and CDR2: MNHEY, SMNVEV (reference sequence). The CDR3 is 15 amino acids. The DNA of the CDR3 is TGTGCCAGCAGTTCAGGGGTCTCCCGCTACAATGAGCAGTTCTTC. Its protein product is CASSSGVSRYNEQFF.

In its sample, this clonotype was seen many times. This chain links TRBV30 with TRBJ2-3; D is uncertain. The germline V gene encodes CDR1 GTSNPN and CDR2 SVGIG (reference sequence). CDR3 length: 14 amino acids. Trimming removed 1 base at V and 0 bases at J, with 8 bases between. The CDR3 DNA reads as TGTGCCTGGAGTGAACAGTCTAGCACAGATACGCAGTATTTT. This codes for CAWSEQSSTDTQYF.

The chain combines TRBV19 with TRBJ2-3, with TRBD2 as a possible D gene (5 bases). Trimming left V 7 bases short and J 4 bases short, with 18 bases between. The germline V gene has CDR1 LNHDA and CDR2 SQIVND (reference sequence). This CDR3 region has 15 residues. The CDR3 spells CASKRREGPADTQYF. The CDR3 nucleotides read TGTGCCAGTAAGAGGAGAGAGGGCCCCGCAGATACGCAGTATTTT.

This clonotype appeared many times. This sequence joins TRBV28 and TRBJ2-7; D may be TRBD2 (6 bases). Deletions cut 3 bases from V and 3 bases from J, with 12 bases between. There are 14 residues in the CDR3. Germline lookup yields CDR1 MDHEN and CDR2 SYDVKM. CDR3 DNA sequence: TGTGCCAGCAGTTTCGGGGGTATGAGCTACGAGCAGTACTTC. Amino acid sequence: CASSFGGMSYEQYF.

This clonotype has a count of ten or more. V usage is TRBV9 and J usage is TRBJ2-1; 11 bases line up with TRBD2. The CDR3 has 15 amino acids. The V and J ends lost 3 bases and 4 bases, in that order; junction bases with no gene match: 3. In germline, CDR1 is SGDLS, CDR2 YYNGEE. CDR3 nucleotides: TGTGCCAGCAGCGCTAGCGGGAGGAGGTACAATGAGCAGTTCTTC. Its protein is CASSASGRRYNEQFF.

This clonotype was picked up many times. This rearrangement joins TRBV20-1 to TRBJ2-2, with 7 bases matching TRBD2. Looked up from germline, CDR1 is DFQATT and CDR2 is SNEGSKA (reference sequence). The CDR3 covers 15 residues. With V trimmed by 2 bases and J by 0 bases, 3 bases remained unmatched. The CDR3 sequence is CSARRRETNTGELFF. The CDR3 DNA is TGCAGTGCTAGAAGGCGGGAGACGAACACCGGGGAGCTGTTTTTT.

In this sample, this clonotype turned up many times. The CDR3 coding sequence is TGTGCCAGCAGCTTAGGGCGGGAGTACAATGAGCAGTTCTTC. This codes for CASSLGREYNEQFF. V and J are TRBV7-2 and TRBJ2-1; TRBD2 aligns across 7 bases. After removal of 1 base from V and 4 bases from J, the junction contained 1 base not matched to a gene. CDR3 length: 14 amino acids. Germline CDR1 is SGHTA and CDR2 is FQGNSA.

This clonotype was recorded many times. CDR3 DNA sequence: TGTGCCAGCACGTTAGGGACACTACCGCGCGAGCAGTACTTC. This codes for CASTLGTLPREQYF. The rearrangement links TRBV6-1 to TRBJ2-7; D perhaps matches TRBD1 (6 bases). Trimming removed 7 bases from V and 6 bases from J, with 19 bases in between. The CDR3 has 14 amino acids. The germline V gene has CDR1 MNHNS and CDR2 SASEGT.

The genes are TRBV30 and TRBJ2-7; the D gene could be TRBD1 or TRBD2 (5 bases each). Trimming took off 2 bases at V and 7 bases at J, with 15 bases between the two ends. This CDR3 spans 13 amino acids. Germline V gives CDR1 GTSNPN, CDR2 SVGIG (reference sequence). CDR3 DNA: TGTGCCTGGAGTAATGAGGGGATCGGGGAGCAGTACTTC. Residues: CAWSNEGIGEQYF.

Comment on this clonotype: Being one base from a much bigger clone, this may be a read error. The rearrangement uses TRBV6-1 and TRBJ2-7, with 8 bases identical to TRBD1. Germline CDR1 and CDR2: MNHNS and SASEGT. The CDR3 spans 15 residues. CDR3 sequence: CVSKRRTGRNYEQYF. In DNA form, the CDR3 reads TGTGTCAGCAAGCGAAGGACAGGGAGAAATTACGAGCAGTACTTC.

This clonotype was detected many times. CDR3 nucleotide sequence: TGTGCCAGCCGCGGGGACTCGGGGGGCTACACCTTC. It is translated as CASRGDSGGYTF. The chain recombines TRBV12-3 or TRBV12-4 with TRBJ1-2; TRBD1 might be the D (5 bases). The CDR3 is 12 amino acids. Between the trimmed V and J ends, which lost 8 bases and 8 bases, there was a span of 15 bases.

This clonotype was picked up a small number of times. V and J are TRBV6-2 or TRBV6-3 and TRBJ2-3; TRBD2 matches at 7 bases. The CDR3 consists of 18 residues. Germline assignment: CDR1 MNHEY and CDR2 SVGEGT. The V gene end was trimmed by 0 bases and the J gene end by 0 bases; junction bases not matched to a gene: 9. CDR3 protein: CASSYSSVRAGSTDTQYF. The CDR3 region has the DNA TGTGCCAGCAGTTACTCGAGTGTACGAGCGGGAAGCACAGATACGCAGTATTTT.

V and J are TRBV6-7 and TRBJ2-3, with D hard to call. TRBV6-7 has ORF status, its function being uncertain. The CDR3 length is 11 residues. Trimming took 5 bases from V and 10 from J, leaving 10 bases between them. This chain's CDR3 is CASSGRPAQYF. CDR3 DNA sequence: TGTGCCAGCAGTGGTCGGCCAGCGCAGTATTTT.

This clonotype was recorded once. V is TRBV19 and J is TRBJ1-2; 8 nucleotides match TRBD1. Unmatched junction bases numbered 10, after V lost 6 bases and J lost 4 bases. CDR1 is LNHDA, CDR2 SQIVND, per germline (reference sequence). The CDR3 contains 15 residues. DNA of the CDR3: TGTGCCAGTAGCGCGCCACTGGACAGGGTCTATGGCTACACCTTC. Translated, it gives CASSAPLDRVYGYTF.

This clonotype came up many times. The rearrangement uses TRBV20-1 and TRBJ1-1; 8 bases map to TRBD1. Germline V lookup: CDR1 DFQATT, CDR2 SNEGSKA (reference sequence). The ends lost 0 bases at V and 3 bases at J; junction bases unmatched: 9. The CDR3 extends over 16 amino acids. CDR3 residues: CSARDQNRGGDTEAFF. CDR3 DNA: TGCAGTGCTAGAGATCAGAACAGGGGGGGTGACACTGAAGCTTTCTTT.

This clonotype has a count of ten or more. The chain couples TRBV20-1 to TRBJ2-1, with 8 bases matching TRBD2. CDR1 DFQATT and CDR2 SNEGSKA come from the germline V gene (reference sequence). The CDR3 totals 15 residues. V lost 6 bases and J lost 4; bases outside the gene matches: 11. CDR3 sequence reads: CSAIKGTSRYNEQFF. CDR3 DNA: TGCAGTGCAATTAAGGGGACTAGTCGGTACAATGAGCAGTTCTTC.

This clonotype showed up just a few times. The chain is built from TRBV3-1 and TRBJ1-4, with D hard to call. The germline V gene has CDR1 LGHDT and CDR2 YNNKEL (reference sequence). Trimming removed 3 bases from V and 1 base from J, with 12 bases in between. The CDR3 sequence is 16 residues long. CDR3 in DNA: TGTGCCAGCAGCCAGCTGCGTAGCTTAACTAATGAAAAACTGTTTTTT. Its protein is CASSQLRSLTNEKLFF.

This clonotype was detected ten times or more. CDR3 sequence: CASSVAGLGQPQHF. The CDR3 DNA reads as TGTGCCAGCAGTGTCGCAGGGCTGGGGCAGCCCCAGCATTTT. This rearrangement joins TRBV2 to TRBJ1-5; D possibly corresponds to TRBD1 (5 bases). The germline gives CDR1 SNHLY, CDR2 FYNNEI. CDR3 length: 14 amino acids. V lost 4 bases, J lost 7 bases, and 14 bases lay in between.

This clonotype was seen many times. The V gene is TRBV20-1, the J gene TRBJ2-3, with D perhaps matching TRBD1 (5 bases). V gave up 5 bases and J gave up 2 bases, with 17 bases separating them. Germline lookup yields CDR1 DFQATT and CDR2 SNEGSKA (reference sequence). There are 15 residues in the CDR3. CDR3 sequence (DNA): TGCAGTGCTGCAAGGGGTCACCTCCACACAGATACGCAGTATTTT. The encoded protein is CSAARGHLHTDTQYF.

Ten or more counts support this clonotype. V is TRBV10-3 and J is TRBJ2-3; no firm D call. The CDR3 sequence is 13 residues long. V was cut by 7 bases and J by 8 bases, with 16 bases left in between. CDR1 ENHRY and CDR2 SYGVKD come from the germline V gene. CDR3 region: CAINSDPAGTQYF. For the CDR3, the DNA is TGTGCCATCAACTCCGACCCGGCCGGTACGCAGTATTTT.

The sample holds many counts of this clonotype. The CDR3 DNA is TGTGCCAGCATCGCAGGGGACCAGCCCCAGCATTTT. As protein: CASIAGDQPQHF. The genes are TRBV28 and TRBJ1-5, with TRBD1 as a possible D gene (6 bases). Looked up from germline, CDR1 is MDHEN and CDR2 is SYDVKM. This CDR3 contains 12 residues. V lost 7 bases, J lost 7 bases, and 11 bases lay in between. Supplemented by reference TRBV28 and TRBJ1-5, the full variable domain reads DVKVTQSSRYLVKRTGEKVFLECVQDMDHENMFWYRQDPGLGLRLIYFSYDVKMKEKGDIPEGYSVSREKKERFSLILESASTNQTSMYLCASIAGDQPQHFGDGTRLSIL.

The chain employs TRBV19 and TRBJ1-2; tentatively, D is TRBD1 (6 bases). This CDR3 region has 15 residues. In germline, CDR1 is LNHDA, CDR2 SQIVND (reference sequence). V was pared by 5 bases and J by 4 bases, with 17 bases between. The CDR3 region has the DNA TGTGCCAGTAGTCTCCCGGCAGGGGCCGGCTATGGCTACACCTTC. As protein: CASSLPAGAGYGYTF. Together with reference TRBV19 and TRBJ1-2, the CDR3 gives the full variable domain: DGGITQSPKYLFRKEGQNVTLSCEQNLNHDAMYWYRQDPGQGLRLIYYSQIVNDFQKGDIAEGYSVSREKKESFPLTVTSAQKNPTAFYLCASSLPAGAGYGYTFGSGTRLTVV.